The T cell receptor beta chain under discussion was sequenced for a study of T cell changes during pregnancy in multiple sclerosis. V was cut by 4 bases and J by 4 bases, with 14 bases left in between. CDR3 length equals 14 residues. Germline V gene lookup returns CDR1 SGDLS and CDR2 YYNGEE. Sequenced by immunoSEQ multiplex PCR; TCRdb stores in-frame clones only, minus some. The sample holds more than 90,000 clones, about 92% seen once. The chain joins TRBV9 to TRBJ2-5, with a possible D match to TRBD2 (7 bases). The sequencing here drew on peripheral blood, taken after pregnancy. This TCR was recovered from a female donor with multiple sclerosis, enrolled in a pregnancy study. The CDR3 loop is CASSRPGGSETQYF. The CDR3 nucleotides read TGTGCCAGCAGCCGGCCGGGGGGCTCAGAGACCCAGTACTTC.